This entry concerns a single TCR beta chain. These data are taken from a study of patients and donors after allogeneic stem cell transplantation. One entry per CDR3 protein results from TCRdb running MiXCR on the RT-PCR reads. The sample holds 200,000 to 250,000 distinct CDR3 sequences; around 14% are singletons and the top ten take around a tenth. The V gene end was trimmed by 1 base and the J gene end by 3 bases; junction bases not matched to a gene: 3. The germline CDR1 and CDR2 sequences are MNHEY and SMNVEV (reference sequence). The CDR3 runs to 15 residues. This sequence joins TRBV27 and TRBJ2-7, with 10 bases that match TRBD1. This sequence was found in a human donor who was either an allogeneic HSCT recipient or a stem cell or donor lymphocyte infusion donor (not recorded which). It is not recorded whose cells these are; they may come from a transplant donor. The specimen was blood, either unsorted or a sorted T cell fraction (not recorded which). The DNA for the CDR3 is TGTGCCAGCAGTTTATTCCGGACAGGGGGCTACGAGCAGTACTTC. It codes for CASSLFRTGGYEQYF.